This T cell receptor (beta chain) emerged from a study of T cells in Graves' hyperthyroidism and ophthalmopathy (dated by TCRdb to the late 2010s). In terms of the full investigation: Peripheral blood samples were taken at the time of initial diagnosis, prior to any treatment. The 100 or so discovery patients were divided at random into training and test sets in a 7:3 ratio. Prospective prediction of ophthalmopathy was tested in an independent validation cohort consisting of 18 to 20 hyperthyroidism patients and some 17 patients who later progressed to ophthalmopathy. The study also compared thyroid tissue and blood T-cell repertoires from 5 to 7 Graves' hyperthyroidism patients. The paper reports TCR Vbeta CDR3 sequencing of over 130 peripheral blood samples: around 45 ophthalmopathy, 75 to 80 hyperthyroidism and about 17 progressor patients. Once sampling was done, hyperthyroidism patients were given methimazole at a starting dose of 30 mg daily, whereas ophthalmopathy patients were given high-dose intravenous methylprednisolone. A discovery cohort of roughly 100 patients, 43 with Graves' ophthalmopathy and over 55 with stable Graves' hyperthyroidism, was used to find distinguishing TCR V-J signatures. Broad study findings and their caveats: Sample size was not statistically predetermined, and investigators were not blinded to group allocation. In validation, the model predicted progression to ophthalmopathy a median of approximately 6.3 months before onset, with about 70% sensitivity and just under 75% specificity. Ophthalmopathy was separated from stable hyperthyroidism by a 13 V-J signature model, with roughly 88% sensitivity and 81% to 82% specificity obtained in cross-validation and 80%/75% obtained in testing. Most expanded thyroid clonotypes (frequency above 0.001) were also detected in blood, a finding suggesting that blood repertoires may reflect thyroid immune responses.

Graves' hyperthyroidism was defined as stable when no progression to ophthalmopathy occurred over 18 months of follow-up. Hyperthyroidism patients were newly diagnosed, had a disease duration of under 2 months, and were aged 18 to 65 years. Any patient with an uncontrolled infection, another autoimmune disease, pregnancy or lactation was excluded. Diagnoses were established on the basis of clinical symptoms, serum thyroxine and TRAb, thyroid ultrasound, and orbital computed tomography. PBMCs were separated from roughly 10 ml of fresh peripheral blood using Ficoll-Paque density gradient centrifugation. Trizol reagent was used to extract total RNA, and RNA quality was then checked on an Agilent 2100 Bioanalyzer. The TCR beta CDR3 regions were amplified from RNA transcripts. The TCR CDR3 was subjected to a first round of RT-PCR using the HTBI primer set and the Qiagen OneStep RT-PCR kit. Libraries were constructed in a second round of multiplex PCR, after which size selection and purification were carried out. Libraries were sequenced paired-end with 100 bp reads on an Illumina HiSeq2000. Per the source publication's procedure: SOAPnuke was used to process the raw data, with reads discarded if the reads contained adapters or uncalled bases, had a mean Phred below 15, or lacked an exact constant-primer or identifier match. High-quality paired reads were merged using COPE v1.2.5, and each unique nucleotide sequence was defined as a clonotype. Clonotypes were aligned to IMGT TRBV, TRBD and TRBJ reference segments using MiTCR v1.1. The analysis was restricted to V-J combinations with a frequency above 0.0001, which together covered 99.2% of the repertoires. The TCS score was defined as the ratio of F50 (clonal expansion) to E x V (chaos), calculated using BLOSUM62-based TCRdist between CDR3 peptides within each V-J. Welch's t-statistics and random forest reduced roughly 530 V-J features to under 15, which were used in a naive Bayes classifier (R e1071). Using fastp at Q25 and MiXCR, TCRdb reprocessed the public reads and kept productive beta chains. Duplicate CDR3 protein sequences are folded into a single record with the most common DNA and genes. The V and J calls reflect TCRdb's pipeline rather than the authors' work. Counted in this sample were around 690,000 distinct CDR3 sequences; about 18% of them appeared once. Around 15% of the sample lies in the top ten.

Based on the germline V gene, the CDR1 and CDR2 sequences are MDHEN and SYDVKM. The V end loses 5 bases and the J end loses 4 bases, and a stretch of 9 bases separates them. CDR3 length: 12 amino acids, cysteine to phenylalanine. Just CDR3 DNA is preserved here, 36 bases in frame from base 1. This clonotype occurred many times. Its antigen remains unidentified. The record has no base qualities; no much larger clone is one base away. The sequenced material came from blood. The receptor's source is a man in his fifties with Graves' hyperthyroidism. Recombination linked TRBV28 to TRBJ2-7, with the identity of the D gene unclear. The CDR3 region has the sequence CASSPALYEQYF. The bases are TGTGCCAGCAGTCCTGCATTATACGAGCAGTACTTC.